Here is one T cell receptor beta chain with its context. What it recognizes is unknown. This entry belongs to a study of response to subunit inactivated influenza vaccine. Germline V gene lookup returns CDR1 LGHNA and CDR2 YSLEER. The ends were cut back, 0 bases at V and 1 base at J, with 8 bases in the middle. The CDR3 length is 15 residues. Using its own MiXCR run on the RT-PCR reads, TCRdb lists one record per CDR3 protein. The table has 800,000 to 1,000,000 distinct CDR3 sequences, 21% seen once. Study-wide results and caveats: The authors suggested that every seasonal influenza vaccination recruits few new T cells.

The chain links TRBV4-3 to TRBJ2-3, with D possibly TRBD2 on 5 matching bases. The origin of this receptor is a man aged 50 or older who received an inactivated influenza vaccine. The source was PBMCs from blood, collected 4 to 6 days after vaccination. The chain's CDR3 is CASSQDSRGTDTQYF. The CDR3 DNA follows: TGCGCCAGCAGCCAAGATTCGAGGGGCACAGATACGCAGTATTTT.